The 30 T cell receptor beta chains below come from one sample, sequenced in a study of CD8+CD57+ T cells in acquired aplastic anemia. All patients picked for sequencing had shown, by flow cytometry, an expansion of CD8+CD57+ cells. CDR3 and TCR beta VDJ profiling relied on genomic DNA as the template. TCRdb reprocessed the reads with MiXCR, giving one entry per CDR3 protein. This sample has 160,000 or so distinct CDR3 sequences, with roughly 48% found just once. The sequenced sample was sorted CD4+, CD8+, or CD8+CD57+ T cells (not recorded which) from PBMCs. Receptors were obtained from a human donor with aplastic anemia.

With respect to this clonotype: One junction end does not reproduce the germline sequence, and a read error may be involved. The chain has TRBV24-1 and TRBJ2-3, with D possibly TRBD2 on 6 matching bases. The CDR3 loop spans 17 amino acids. Per the germline V gene, CDR1 is KGHDR and CDR2 is SFDVKD. In DNA, the CDR3 is TGTGCCAGCAGTTCCCCGCGCCGGGGGAGAGGCACAGATACGCAGTATTTT. It yields the protein CASSSPRRGRGTDTQYF.

As to this clonotype: One end of the junction does not line up with germline, which may come from a read error. The chain recombines TRBV29-1 with TRBJ2-7; the D gene could be TRBD1 or TRBD2 (7 bases each). The CDR3 sequence is 15 residues long. CDR1 and CDR2 (germline): SQVTM, ANQGSEA. The CDR3 DNA sequence: TGCAGGAAGACAGGACGGGGAGGGACAGCCTACGAGCGGTACTTC. It translates to CRKTGRGGTAYERYF.

This clonotype has ten or more counts. The V call is TRBV2, the J call TRBJ2-3; D is ambiguous. This CDR3 has 14 amino acids. The V and J ends lost 6 bases and 2 bases respectively, with 12 bases between them. Germline CDR1 SNHLY, CDR2 FYNNEI. In nucleotides, the CDR3 is TGTGCCAGCAGGACTCTCCCCATCACAGATACGCAGTATTTT. Translating it yields CASRTLPITDTQYF.

This clonotype was seen many times. The genes are TRBV20-1 and TRBJ2-5, with TRBD2 matching 8 bases. The germline gives CDR1 DFQATT, CDR2 SNEGSKA (reference sequence). V trimming: 0 bases; J trimming: 2 bases; junction bases outside the gene matches: 8. The CDR3 has 16 residues. CDR3 DNA: TGCAGTGCTAGAGAGCTGATAGCGGGGACTCAAGAGACCCAGTACTTC. It translates to CSARELIAGTQETQYF.

The chain joins TRBV24-1 to TRBJ2-3; TRBD2 agrees at 7 bases. The CDR3 is made up of 15 amino acids. Germline CDR1 reads KGHDR; CDR2 reads SFDVKD. The V and J ends lost 9 bases and 2 bases, in that order; junction bases with no gene match: 10. For the CDR3, the DNA is TGTGCCACCGAAGCGGAAGCGGGATCCACAGATACGCAGTATTTT. Translation gives CATEAEAGSTDTQYF.

The chain links TRBV9 to TRBJ2-2; the D is unclear. The V and J ends lost 0 bases and 4 bases respectively, with 13 bases between them. The CDR3 is made up of 16 amino acids. The V gene's germline CDR1 is SGDLS and CDR2 YYNGEE. The CDR3 reads CASSVGGSKSTGELFF. CDR3 DNA: TGTGCCAGCAGCGTAGGAGGCTCCAAATCCACCGGGGAGCTGTTTTTT.

This clonotype was counted only a few times. This chain links TRBV20-1 with TRBJ2-7, with D perhaps TRBD2 (6 bases). The germline V gene encodes CDR1 DFQATT and CDR2 SNEGSKA (reference sequence). The CDR3 has 11 residues. V lost 6 bases to trimming and J lost 9 bases, with 15 bases between them. CDR3 in DNA: TGCAGTGCCTACGGGAGTAGCATGCAGTACTTC. Translated: CSAYGSSMQYF.

The gene calls are TRBV6-1 and TRBJ2-1; 7 nucleotides match TRBD1. Germline trimming cut 4 bases from V and 9 bases from J; bases unmatched to any gene: 12. CDR1 and CDR2 (germline): MNHNS, SASEGT. CDR3 size: 15 residues. The chain's CDR3 is CASSGETGPSAEQFF. The CDR3 nucleotides read TGTGCCAGCAGTGGGGAGACAGGGCCCAGTGCTGAGCAGTTCTTC.

Details on this clonotype: This CDR3 fails to terminate in the conserved phenylalanine or tryptophan, so it likely reflects a read error. The chain employs TRBV11-2 and TRBJ1-5; tentative D call: TRBD1 (5 bases). V dropped 0 bases and J dropped 9 bases, with 9 bases sitting between them. The CDR3 is 13 residues long. Germline CDR1 is SGHAT and CDR2 is FQNNGV. The CDR3 region is CASSLDPGRPQHL. The CDR3 DNA reads TGTGCCAGCAGCTTAGATCCGGGACGGCCCCAGCATCTT.

This chain joins TRBV28 and TRBJ1-1, with D possibly matching TRBD1 (6 bases). Per germline, CDR1 MDHEN and CDR2 SYDVKM. V gave up 5 bases and J gave up 7 bases, with 20 bases separating them. The CDR3 totals 15 residues. As DNA, the CDR3 is TGTGCCAGCAGTCCCCTTGGGGGGGGCGCTCTTGAAGCTTTCTTT. It is translated as CASSPLGGGALEAFF.

The chain is built from TRBV5-4 and TRBJ2-1, with D possibly being TRBD1 (5 bases). CDR1 and CDR2 from the germline V gene are SGHNT and YYREEE (reference sequence). Deletions cut 6 bases from V and 8 bases from J, with 15 bases between. The CDR3 loop spans 13 amino acids. The CDR3 region has the DNA TGTGCCAGCAACCCAGGGCGTCGGGATGAGCAGTTCTTC. This codes for CASNPGRRDEQFF.

J is TRBJ2-7 and V is TRBV20-1, with unresolved D. Germline CDR1 reads DFQATT; CDR2 reads SNEGSKA (reference sequence). The CDR3 totals 11 residues. Trimming pared 0 bases from V and 6 bases from J, leaving 6 bases between. The CDR3 DNA follows: TGCAGTGCTAGAGATCAAGGCGAGCAGTACTTC. It is translated as CSARDQGEQYF.

This clonotype was seen ten or more times. This chain links TRBV5-1 with TRBJ2-2, with no clear D. CDR1 is SGHRS and CDR2 is YFSETQ in the germline V gene. V lost 0 bases and J lost 7, with 7 bases in between. The CDR3 totals 13 residues. The CDR3 DNA follows: TGCGCCAGCAGCTTGGAAGGGAACGGGGAGCTGTTTTTT. It encodes CASSLEGNGELFF.

This clonotype was counted only a few times. V usage is TRBV29-1 and J usage is TRBJ2-5, with 9 bases that match TRBD1. CDR1 and CDR2 from the germline V gene are SQVTM and ANQGSEA. The CDR3 totals 13 residues. V trimming: 6 bases; J trimming: 5 bases; junction bases outside the gene matches: 7. CDR3 bases: TGCAGCGTCGTACAGGGGGCCAGGGAGACCCAGTACTTC. Residues: CSVVQGARETQYF. The full variable domain, its missing parts supplied by reference TRBV29-1 and TRBJ2-5, is SAVISQKPSRDICQRGTSLTIQCQVDSQVTMMFWYRQQPGQSLTLIATANQGSEATYESGFVIDKFPISRPNLTFSTLTVSNMSPEDSSIYLCSVVQGARETQYFGPGTRLLVL.

This clonotype was seen only once. V usage is TRBV15 and J usage is TRBJ2-6, with D uncertain. CDR1 is LNHNV and CDR2 is YYDKDF in the germline V gene (reference sequence). Trimming took 3 bases from V and 4 from J, leaving 25 bases between them. This CDR3 is 20 amino acids long. The CDR3 nucleotides are TGTGCCACCAGCAGCAGATCCTTACAGTGGGTAAACTCCGGGGCCAACGTCCTGACTTTC. Translating it yields CATSSRSLQWVNSGANVLTF.

This chain connects TRBV19 to TRBJ1-1; D might be TRBD1 (5 bases). Trimming pared 4 bases from V and 1 base from J, leaving 10 bases between. Germline values: CDR1 LNHDA, CDR2 SQIVND (reference sequence). The CDR3 sequence is 14 residues long. CDR3 in amino acids: CASSKGLPNTEAFF. In DNA, the CDR3 is TGTGCCAGTAGTAAGGGGCTGCCGAACACTGAAGCTTTCTTT.

The J gene is TRBJ1-3, the V gene TRBV19; D unclear. This CDR3 is 14 amino acids long. Germline loops: CDR1 LNHDA, CDR2 SQIVND (reference sequence). The V end lost 1 base, the J end lost 8 bases, and 12 bases lay between the germline ends. The CDR3 protein is CASSIVSGGYTIYF. The DNA of the CDR3 is TGTGCCAGTAGTATAGTGTCCGGTGGCTACACCATATATTTT. The entire variable domain, with the rest obtained from reference TRBV19 and TRBJ1-3, is as follows: DGGITQSPKYLFRKEGQNVTLSCEQNLNHDAMYWYRQDPGQGLRLIYYSQIVNDFQKGDIAEGYSVSREKKESFPLTVTSAQKNPTAFYLCASSIVSGGYTIYFGEGSWLTVV.

The CDR3 region is CASSFAEEQYF. CDR3 coding DNA: TGTGCCAGCAGCTTTGCTGAGGAGCAGTACTTC. V and J are TRBV7-9 and TRBJ2-7; D is ambiguous. The CDR3 loop spans 11 amino acids. V shed 3 bases and J shed 7 bases, with 7 bases lying between them. Germline CDR1 SEHNR, CDR2 FQNEAQ (reference sequence).

The V call is TRBV29-1, the J call TRBJ2-1; 10 bases align to TRBD2. The germline V gene encodes CDR1 SQVTM and CDR2 ANQGSEA. This CDR3 spans 15 amino acids. Trimming took 6 bases from V and 3 from J; bases not matched to a gene: 8. The CDR3 sequence is CSVRSSGGNYNEQFF. The CDR3 DNA reads as TGCAGCGTGAGGTCTAGCGGGGGCAACTACAATGAGCAGTTCTTC.

J is TRBJ1-6 and V is TRBV20-1; D is uncertain. Trimming pared 2 bases from V and 6 bases from J, leaving 8 bases between. From germline, CDR1 is DFQATT and CDR2 SNEGSKA (reference sequence). This CDR3 has 13 residues. The CDR3 loop is CSARWNPNSPLHF. The CDR3 region has the DNA TGCAGTGCTAGATGGAACCCTAATTCACCCCTCCACTTT.

This clonotype was counted at least ten times. The DNA of the CDR3 is TGTGCCAGCAGCTTATCCCTGCCACAAGAGACCCAGTACTTC. It yields the protein CASSLSLPQETQYF. This chain connects TRBV7-8 to TRBJ2-5; D not resolved. The CDR3 sequence is 14 residues long. Germline CDR1 and CDR2: SGHVS and FQNEAQ. V lost 2 bases and J 2 bases, leaving 9 bases between the germline ends.

This clonotype was observed many times. The rearrangement links TRBV19 to TRBJ2-4; 14 nucleotides match TRBD2. The V segment lost 5 bases and the J segment 15 bases; nucleotides outside the gene matches: 21. This CDR3 is built from 18 residues. Germline V gene lookup returns CDR1 LNHDA and CDR2 SQIVND (reference sequence). CDR3 coding DNA: TGTGCCAGTAGTTCCGGACCCCGACTAGCGGGGGGGCGGCTACCTCCGTACTTC. Its translation is CASSSGPRLAGGRLPPYF.

About this clonotype: This may come from a read error, since a much larger clone is one base off. J is TRBJ2-3 and V is TRBV12-3 or TRBV12-4; 8 bases are a match to TRBD2. The CDR3 runs to 15 residues. After removal of 5 bases from V and 8 bases from J, the junction contained 12 bases not matched to a gene. CDR3 nucleotide sequence: TGTGCCAGCAGTCCCCCCGGGGGGGGAGGTGGTACGCAGTATTTT. This gives the protein CASSPPGGGGGTQYF.

The chain links TRBV5-1 to TRBJ2-7; 10 nucleotides match TRBD2. This CDR3 has 17 residues. V dropped 6 bases and J dropped 5; count of bases not matched to a gene: 17. The germline CDR1 and CDR2 sequences are SGHRS and YFSETQ. This chain's CDR3 is CASNPSGRMGSGHEQYF. The CDR3 DNA sequence: TGCGCCAGCAACCCTAGCGGGAGAATGGGCTCGGGCCACGAGCAGTACTTC.

This clonotype was seen repeatedly, ten times or more. This chain joins TRBV19 and TRBJ1-1, with D possibly matching TRBD1 (6 bases). This CDR3 is 17 amino acids long. V lost 3 bases, J lost 4 bases, and 21 bases lay in between. Germline V CDR1 and CDR2: LNHDA, SQIVND (reference sequence). The CDR3 region has the DNA TGTGCCAGTAGTATTCCTCCCACAACAGGGAAGGGCACTGAAGCTTTCTTT. This encodes CASSIPPTTGKGTEAFF. Variable domain in full (rest from reference TRBV19 and TRBJ1-1): DGGITQSPKYLFRKEGQNVTLSCEQNLNHDAMYWYRQDPGQGLRLIYYSQIVNDFQKGDIAEGYSVSREKKESFPLTVTSAQKNPTAFYLCASSIPPTTGKGTEAFFGQGTRLTVV.

This clonotype was recorded a few times. This chain links TRBV25-1 with TRBJ1-4; D remains ambiguous. This CDR3 region has 15 residues. Germline V CDR1 and CDR2: MGHDK, SYGVNS. The V end was cut by 3 bases, the J end by 0 bases, with 8 bases between. The CDR3 spells CASSERRATNEKLFF. DNA for the CDR3: TGTGCCAGCAGTGAGCGACGGGCAACTAATGAAAAACTGTTTTTT.

This clonotype occurred many times. This chain uses TRBV20-1 with TRBJ1-2, with D maybe TRBD1 (5 bases). Trimming shortened V by 6 bases and J by 4 bases, and 12 bases separated the two germline ends. Germline CDR1 reads DFQATT; CDR2 reads SNEGSKA (reference sequence). The CDR3 extends over 12 amino acids. In DNA form, the CDR3 reads TGCAGTGCCGGGGGGGTAACCTATGGCTACACCTTC. Amino acid sequence: CSAGGVTYGYTF.

Turning to this clonotype: The junction and the germline gene differ at one end; a read error may be behind it. The chain carries TRBV7-3 and TRBJ2-5; 10 bases map to TRBD1. Germline CDR1 SGHTA, CDR2 FQGTGA. The length of the CDR3 is 16 residues. In DNA form, the CDR3 reads TGTGCTAGCAGCGCGACAGGGGGCCGTGACCAAGAGACCCAGTACTTC. It translates to CASSATGGRDQETQYF.

This clonotype was counted many times. The rearrangement uses TRBV25-1 and TRBJ2-7, with TRBD1 identical over 11 bases. The CDR3 loop spans 17 amino acids. The germline gives CDR1 MGHDK, CDR2 SYGVNS. Trimming cost V 3 bases and J 3 bases; bases outside gene matches: 10. The CDR3 DNA reads TGTGCCAGCAGTGACCTCCTTGGACAGGGGGCTATCTACGAGCAGTACTTC. It encodes CASSDLLGQGAIYEQYF.

J is TRBJ2-2 and V is TRBV15; the D is unclear. Germline CDR1 LNHNV, CDR2 YYDKDF (reference sequence). The CDR3 runs 15 residues. The V end was cut by 1 base, the J end by 4 bases, with 10 bases between. In DNA form, the CDR3 reads TGTGCCACCAGCAGAGCGGCAGTCGTCACCGGGGAGCTGTTTTTT. This gives the protein CATSRAAVVTGELFF.